The source of this TCR beta chain is a study of blood T cell repertoires in COVID-19. Study-level information: Collection of acute and convalescent COVID-19 samples took place in the United States, Italy and Spain. PBMCs, B-cell-depleted T cells, or T cells provided the cDNA or gDNA that made up the material.

This clone was observed a few times. Trimming removed 2 bases at V and 0 bases at J, with 18 bases between. Germline values: CDR1 SGHDT, CDR2 YYEEEE. This CDR3 has 18 amino acids. Original data processing: Reference gene primer amplification gave nucleated cell count estimates. TCRdb's copy holds only in-frame clones and misses some; the assay was immunoSEQ multiplex PCR. V and J calls plus clone size are reproduced from that table; the DNA served to infer D and trimming. The table includes 22,000 or so clones, 75% to 95% detected once. This clonotype was obtained from a human donor in a cohort sampled during active COVID-19. Sequences were obtained from peripheral blood. The chain couples TRBV5-6 to TRBJ1-3; D is undetermined. CDR3 protein: CASSFRGRVTLSGNTIYF. The CDR3 DNA sequence: TGTGCCAGCAGCTTTCGAGGGAGGGTAACACTCTCTGGAAACACCATATATTTT.